Below are 14 T cell receptor beta chains sequenced from a single sample in a study of identical twins. TCRdb processed the 5' RACE reads anew with MiXCR; each CDR3 protein has one entry. The sample has hundreds of thousands of distinct CDR3 sequences, just over 7% seen once. The data were also submitted as part of a second study, on yellow fever vaccine responses in identical twins.

The sequencing sample was made of PBMCs. Receptors originate from a woman aged 18 to 35 in good health.

Details on this clonotype: One end of the junction fails to match germline, which may point to a read error. The J gene is TRBJ2-3, the V gene TRBV13; possibly TRBD2 for D (6 bases). The CDR3 consists of 14 residues. Germline V gives CDR1 PRHDT, CDR2 FYEKMQ (reference sequence). The chain's CDR3 is CASSSRESRDTQYF. As DNA, the CDR3 is TGTGCCAGCAGCTCACGGGAGAGCAGAGATACGCAGTATTTT.

This clonotype came up a few times. The CDR3 loop reads CASSSLGTSTDTQYF. The CDR3 DNA reads as TGTGCCAGCAGTTCCCTCGGGACTAGCACAGATACGCAGTATTTT. The V and J genes are TRBV27 and TRBJ2-3, with D possibly TRBD2 on 6 matching bases. Germline CDR1 reads MNHEY; CDR2 reads SMNVEV (reference sequence). Trimming removed 4 bases from V and 0 bases from J, with 11 bases in between. The CDR3 contains 15 residues.

This clonotype was detected ten times or more. The chain has TRBV7-2 and TRBJ2-3, with 9 bases matching TRBD2. Trimming removed 6 bases from V and 2 bases from J; junction bases left unmatched: 6. Germline loops: CDR1 SGHTA, CDR2 FQGNSA. The length of the CDR3 is 15 residues. The CDR3 nucleotides read TGTGCCAGCAGTTTGACTAGCGGTTTCACAGATACGCAGTATTTT. Amino acid sequence: CASSLTSGFTDTQYF.

This clonotype was detected ten times or more. The chain links TRBV12-3 or TRBV12-4 to TRBJ2-1; D may be TRBD1 (5 bases). The CDR3 runs 14 residues. Trimming pared 2 bases from V and 5 bases from J, leaving 10 bases between. The CDR3, as DNA: TGTGCCAGCAGTTTATGGGGCAGCAACAATGAGCAGTTCTTC. Translating it yields CASSLWGSNNEQFF.

This clonotype turned up a few times. This chain uses TRBV5-5 with TRBJ2-7; TRBD2 matches at 12 bases. Per the germline V gene, CDR1 is SGHKS and CDR2 is YYEKEE (reference sequence). Trimming cost V 4 bases and J 3 bases; bases outside gene matches: 5. The CDR3 has 15 residues. Here the CDR3 reads CASSTGLAGFYEQYF. The CDR3 DNA follows: TGTGCCAGCAGCACAGGACTAGCGGGATTCTACGAGCAGTACTTC.

The sample holds one count of this clonotype. The DNA of the CDR3 is TGTGCCAGCAGTGAAGTGAGACTCTCCTACAATGAGCAGTTCTTC. Translated: CASSEVRLSYNEQFF. The rearrangement uses TRBV2 and TRBJ2-1; no definite D call. The CDR3 consists of 15 residues. Germline V lookup: CDR1 SNHLY, CDR2 FYNNEI. V shed 1 base and J shed 0 bases, with 7 bases lying between them. Drawing the rest from reference TRBV2 and TRBJ2-1, the complete variable domain is EPEVTQTPSHQVTQMGQEVILRCVPISNHLYFYWYRQILGQKVEFLVSFYNNEISEKSEIFDDQFSVERPDGSNFTLKIRSTKLEDSAMYFCASSEVRLSYNEQFFGPGTRLTVL.

This clonotype was detected a few times. The V call is TRBV15, the J call TRBJ1-2, with D hard to call. Germline loops: CDR1 LNHNV, CDR2 YYDKDF (reference sequence). The CDR3 has 16 amino acids. Trimming removed 0 bases from V and 1 base from J, with 12 bases in between. CDR3 loop: CATSRDFQILNYGYTF. DNA of the CDR3: TGTGCCACCAGCAGAGATTTCCAGATACTTAACTATGGCTACACCTTC.

This clonotype was seen a handful of times. The gene calls are TRBV24-1 and TRBJ2-3; the D gene is possibly TRBD2 (6 bases). Trimming stripped 6 bases from V and 4 bases from J, with 13 bases between. Germline V gives CDR1 KGHDR, CDR2 SFDVKD. This CDR3 is built from 14 residues. In nucleotides, the CDR3 is TGTGCCACCAGTTGGGGGGAGGAGTCAGATACGCAGTATTTT. Protein product: CATSWGEESDTQYF.

CDR3 sequence: CASSYPGLARLGTGELFF. The DNA of the CDR3 is TGTGCCAGCAGCTACCCGGGACTAGCGCGTCTGGGCACCGGGGAGCTGTTTTTT. The rearrangement uses TRBV5-5 and TRBJ2-2, with 10 bases lining up with TRBD2. This CDR3 has 18 amino acids. The V gene's germline CDR1 is SGHKS and CDR2 YYEKEE (reference sequence). The trim removed 3 bases at V and 4 bases at J, leaving 12 bases unmatched.

In this sample, this clonotype turned up many times. The rearrangement uses TRBV24-1 and TRBJ1-1; unclear D gene. This CDR3 is built from 13 residues. V lost 1 base, J lost 1 base, and 3 bases lay in between. Germline V gene sequence: CDR1 KGHDR, CDR2 SFDVKD. In nucleotides, the CDR3 is TGTGCCACCAGTGATTTCCGGAACACTGAAGCTTTCTTT. Translating gives CATSDFRNTEAFF.

This clonotype has just a few counts. This could be a read error, since a much larger clone is one nucleotide away. This chain joins TRBV9 and TRBJ2-2, with D unclear. With 4 bases removed from V and 1 base from J, the gap between germline ends came to 5 bases. The CDR3 length is 13 residues. Per the germline V gene, CDR1 is SGDLS and CDR2 is YYNGEE. CDR3 protein: CASSHENTGELFF. The CDR3 region has the DNA TGTGCCAGCAGCCACGAGAACACCGGGGAGCTGTTTTTT.

This clonotype was found a few times. The genes are TRBV7-8 and TRBJ2-5; D may be TRBD1 (6 bases). Trimming removed 3 bases from V and 2 bases from J, with 13 bases in between. Germline CDR1 is SGHVS and CDR2 is FQNEAQ. The CDR3 has 15 amino acids. The CDR3 here is CASSLESDSQETQYF. CDR3 nucleotides: TGTGCCAGCAGCTTGGAATCGGACAGTCAAGAGACCCAGTACTTC.

In this sample, this clonotype turned up many times. The chain carries TRBV10-3 and TRBJ2-2, with TRBD1 matching 7 bases. The V and J ends lost 4 bases and 6 bases, in that order; junction bases with no gene match: 2. The CDR3 is made up of 13 amino acids. Germline V gene data show CDR1 as ENHRY and CDR2 as SYGVKD. CDR3 sequence reads: CAISGTGAGELFF. In DNA form, the CDR3 reads TGTGCCATCAGTGGAACAGGGGCCGGGGAGCTGTTTTTT.

This clonotype was recorded a few times. This chain uses TRBV28 with TRBJ2-5; D may correspond to TRBD1 or TRBD2 (8 bases each). CDR1 MDHEN and CDR2 SYDVKM come from the germline V gene. Trimming stripped 6 bases from V and 1 base from J, with 36 bases between. The CDR3 is 22 amino acids. CDR3 DNA: TGTGCCAGCAGCCAAGCTCCTCCCGGACAGGGAGGGCTAGCGGGCCCCCAAGAGACCCAGTACTTC. This sequence encodes CASSQAPPGQGGLAGPQETQYF.